This TCR beta chain was identified in a study of cytomegalovirus exposure and HLA in healthy donors. Every donor was a healthy person donating bone marrow. It was with 60 Vbeta and 13 Jbeta primers that the PCR ran. The protocol was immunoSEQ multiplex PCR, while the TCRdb copy is restricted to in-frame clones and leaves out a portion. Found here are around 150,000 clones, about 64% of them singletons; the top ten hold approximately 6.5%. Broader study findings: Prior analysis indicated that the majority of TCR beta V segments exhibited productivity approximately 87% or approximately 30% of the time. Only CMV serostatus was available as immune exposure information.

Concerning this clone: What it recognizes is unknown.

This TCR was sampled from a woman aged 55-69 years in good health and CMV-seropositive. Sequencing input: PBMCs.

The CDR3 here is CASSSGLAGGDEQFF. For the CDR3, the DNA is TGCGCCAGCAGTTCGGGACTAGCGGGGGGCGATGAGCAGTTCTTC. The genes are TRBV5-1 and TRBJ2-1, with 15 bases identical to TRBD2. V lost 5 bases and J lost 8; bases outside the gene matches: 5. The CDR3 spans 15 residues. Germline values: CDR1 SGHRS, CDR2 YFSETQ.